These 27 T cell receptor beta chains originate from one sample sequenced in a study of T cell changes during pregnancy in multiple sclerosis. The assay was immunoSEQ multiplex PCR, and TCRdb's table has in-frame clones only and misses some. The sample holds around 50,000 clones, 92% seen once. The sequencing here drew on CD4+ T cells from peripheral blood mononuclear cells, taken in the third trimester of pregnancy. Receptors were obtained from a female donor with multiple sclerosis, enrolled in a pregnancy study.

This chain joins TRBV9 and TRBJ2-1; 7 nucleotides align to TRBD2. Germline V gives CDR1 SGDLS, CDR2 YYNGEE. The CDR3 consists of 16 residues. J gave up 0 bases and V 3 bases, and 6 bases lay outside the gene matches. The CDR3 DNA sequence: TGTGCCAGCAGCGCATTAGCGGGCAGCTCCTACAATGAGCAGTTCTTC. Protein: CASSALAGSSYNEQFF.

The rearrangement joins TRBV28 to TRBJ1-6; TRBD1 agrees at 8 bases. Unmatched junction bases numbered 14, after V lost 6 bases and J lost 13 bases. Germline V gene data show CDR1 as MDHEN and CDR2 as SYDVKM. The CDR3 has 15 amino acids. The CDR3 DNA follows: TGTGCCAGCAGCCCCCGCACAGGGACAGGTTGGCCCCTCCACTTT. Its translation: CASSPRTGTGWPLHF.

The chain links TRBV18 to TRBJ2-7; tentative D call: TRBD2 (5 bases). The CDR3 length is 13 residues. V was clipped by 3 bases and J by 6 bases, with 12 bases between them. The germline V gene has CDR1 KGHSH and CDR2 LQKENI. The CDR3 DNA reads as TGTGCCAGCTCACCCCCGGAGGTAGGCGAGCAGTACTTC. It specifies CASSPPEVGEQYF. Drawing the rest from reference TRBV18 and TRBJ2-7, the complete variable domain is NAGVMQNPRHLVRRRGQEARLRCSPMKGHSHVYWYRQLPEEGLKFMVYLQKENIIDESGMPKERFSAEFPKEGPSILRIQQVVRGDSAAYFCASSPPEVGEQYFGPGTRLTVT.

J is TRBJ2-1 and V is TRBV5-1; the match to TRBD2 covers 7 bases. Germline-derived CDR1 and CDR2 are SGHRS and YFSETQ. V lost 3 bases and J lost 0; bases outside the gene matches: 9. This CDR3 spans 17 amino acids. CDR3 bases: TGCGCCAGCAGCTCGCGACTAGCACCGAGCTCCTACAATGAGCAGTTCTTC. It codes for CASSSRLAPSSYNEQFF.

This chain joins TRBV7-9 and TRBJ1-5; D uncertain. This CDR3 is built from 16 residues. CDR1 is SEHNR, CDR2 FQNEAQ, per germline (reference sequence). V was shortened by 0 bases and J by 1 base, with 10 bases between the two germline ends. CDR3 loop: CASSLAAGGSNQPQHF. The CDR3 DNA sequence: TGTGCCAGCAGCTTAGCGGCGGGTGGAAGCAATCAGCCCCAGCATTTT.

This rearrangement joins TRBV4-1 to TRBJ1-4, with D perhaps TRBD1 (5 bases). This CDR3 spans 17 amino acids. Germline V gene data show CDR1 as MGHRA and CDR2 as YSYEKL. Trimming stripped 2 bases from V and 5 bases from J, with 18 bases between. The CDR3 coding sequence is TGCGCCAGCAGCCAACTTAGAGACAGACCGAAGAATGAAAAACTGTTTTTT. This translates into CASSQLRDRPKNEKLFF.

This chain joins TRBV4-2 and TRBJ2-7; 10 positions match TRBD1. CDR1 is LGHNA and CDR2 is YNFKEQ in the germline V gene. Losses at the gene ends were 0 bases for V and 4 bases for J; bases not matched to a gene: 21. The CDR3 loop spans 21 amino acids. The CDR3 loop is CASSQETPSFGGQGESYEQYF. CDR3 DNA: TGTGCCAGCAGCCAAGAGACGCCCAGTTTCGGTGGACAGGGGGAAAGTTACGAGCAGTACTTC.

V gene TRBV19 combines with J gene TRBJ1-4, with 7 nucleotides matching TRBD1. The V and J ends lost 3 bases and 5 bases, in that order; junction bases with no gene match: 3. Germline V gives CDR1 LNHDA, CDR2 SQIVND (reference sequence). CDR3 length equals 14 residues. The CDR3 DNA reads as TGTGCCAGTAGTATGACAGGGACGAATGAAAAACTGTTTTTT. It specifies CASSMTGTNEKLFF.

The chain is built from TRBV6-5 and TRBJ1-6, with D unresolved. The V end was cut by 3 bases, the J end by 9 bases, with 12 bases between. Germline lookup yields CDR1 MNHEY and CDR2 SVGAGI. CDR3 length: 14 amino acids. CDR3 region: CASSYGGLGSPLHF. The CDR3 region has the DNA TGTGCCAGCAGTTATGGCGGCCTTGGTTCACCCCTCCACTTT.

This clone was seen just once. The chain's CDR3 is CASSLEGVSYNEQFF. Written as DNA, the CDR3 is TGTGCCAGCAGCTTAGAGGGGGTGTCCTACAATGAGCAGTTCTTC. This chain uses TRBV5-8 with TRBJ2-1; a weak D match, TRBD1 (6 bases). The V and J ends lost 2 bases and 1 base respectively, with 10 bases between them. CDR3 size: 15 residues. Germline V gene sequence: CDR1 SGHTS, CDR2 YDEGEE.

The chain carries TRBV5-1 and TRBJ2-7; tentative D call: TRBD1 (6 bases). The V gene's germline CDR1 is SGHRS and CDR2 YFSETQ. Trimming took off 4 bases at V and 7 bases at J, with 18 bases between the two ends. The CDR3 totals 14 residues. CDR3 amino acids: CASSPAGQRGEQYF. CDR3 nucleotide sequence: TGCGCCAGCAGCCCAGCCGGACAGCGAGGGGAGCAGTACTTC.

The rearrangement uses TRBV2 and TRBJ2-3; 12 nucleotides agree with TRBD2. The CDR3 sequence is 17 residues long. CDR1 SNHLY and CDR2 FYNNEI come from the germline V gene. V lost 2 bases, J lost 4 bases, and 7 bases stayed unmatched. In DNA, the CDR3 is TGTGCCAGCAGTGAATCCCGACTAGCGGGAGTTCCAGATACGCAGTATTTT. This encodes CASSESRLAGVPDTQYF. Full variable domain (missing parts from reference TRBV2 and TRBJ2-3): EPEVTQTPSHQVTQMGQEVILRCVPISNHLYFYWYRQILGQKVEFLVSFYNNEISEKSEIFDDQFSVERPDGSNFTLKIRSTKLEDSAMYFCASSESRLAGVPDTQYFGPGTRLTVL.

This clone was seen a handful of times. The chain links TRBV19 to TRBJ1-1, with unresolved D. The V gene lost 7 bases and the J gene lost 0 bases, with 6 bases spanning the gap. The CDR3 runs to 12 residues. Germline V lookup: CDR1 LNHDA, CDR2 SQIVND (reference sequence). CDR3 in amino acids: CASTKMNTEAFF. In nucleotides, the CDR3 is TGTGCCAGTACAAAAATGAACACTGAAGCTTTCTTT.

This clone appeared a few times. This chain links TRBV7-8 with TRBJ2-7, with 9 bases identical to TRBD2. V shed 5 bases and J 4 bases; nucleotides not matched to a gene: 9. In germline, CDR1 is SGHVS, CDR2 FQNEAQ. CDR3 length equals 15 residues. The CDR3 DNA follows: TGTGCCAGCAGCACGATCCCGGGACTAGCTTACGAGCAGTACTTC. Translating gives CASSTIPGLAYEQYF. The complete variable domain, with remaining parts taken from reference TRBV7-8 and TRBJ2-7, reads GAGVSQSPRYKVAKRGQDVALRCDPISGHVSLFWYQQALGQGPEFLTYFQNEAQLDKSGLPSDRFFAERPEGSVSTLKIQRTQQEDSAVYLCASSTIPGLAYEQYFGPGTRLTVT.

The CDR3 DNA reads TGTGCCAGCAGCCTAGATACCATGCCTGCGGATACGCAGTATTTT. As protein: CASSLDTMPADTQYF. The rearrangement joins TRBV7-9 to TRBJ2-3; no clear D gene. Trimming removed 5 bases at V and 6 bases at J, with 18 bases between. Per germline, CDR1 SEHNR and CDR2 FQNEAQ (reference sequence). CDR3 length: 15 amino acids.

The rearrangement joins TRBV9 to TRBJ2-1; D is unclear. Germline CDR1 is SGDLS and CDR2 is YYNGEE. The CDR3 contains 15 residues. V was cut by 0 bases and J by 9 bases, with 16 bases left in between. The DNA for the CDR3 is TGTGCCAGCAGCGTAGGCGGTAGAGGTCTCGGTGAGCAGTTCTTC. This encodes CASSVGGRGLGEQFF.

CDR3 protein: CASSNPGQYYNEQFF. The DNA for the CDR3 is TGTGCCAGCAGTAACCCGGGACAGTATTACAATGAGCAGTTCTTC. The J gene is TRBJ2-1, the V gene TRBV28; 7 bases match TRBD1. The CDR3 contains 15 residues. The V segment lost 5 bases and the J segment 4 bases; nucleotides outside the gene matches: 8. The germline V gene encodes CDR1 MDHEN and CDR2 SYDVKM.

The chain couples TRBV11-2 to TRBJ2-7, with D hard to call. Trimming took off 5 bases at V and 3 bases at J, with 8 bases between the two ends. Per the germline V gene, CDR1 is SGHAT and CDR2 is FQNNGV. This CDR3 region has 12 residues. The CDR3 is CASSPRRYEQYF. The CDR3 region has the DNA TGTGCCAGCAGCCCCCGTCGCTACGAGCAGTACTTC.

The chain recombines TRBV5-1 with TRBJ2-3; unclear D gene. Trimming removed 5 bases at V and 6 bases at J, with 7 bases between. The CDR3 spans 11 residues. The V gene's germline CDR1 is SGHRS and CDR2 YFSETQ. CDR3 protein: CASRLYDTQYF. In DNA, the CDR3 is TGCGCCAGCAGACTCTATGATACGCAGTATTTT.

J is TRBJ2-5 and V is TRBV29-1, with 7 bases aligning to TRBD1. Germline values: CDR1 SQVTM, CDR2 ANQGSEA. V lost 1 base, J lost 1 base, and 3 bases stayed unmatched. The CDR3 loop spans 14 amino acids. The CDR3 bases are TGCAGCGTTGAAGGAGGGGGCGGCCAAGAGACCCAGTACTTC. This encodes CSVEGGGGQETQYF.

The CDR3 sequence is CASSRTAGLEQYF. For the CDR3, the DNA is TGTGCCAGCAGCCGCACCGCAGGGTTAGAGCAGTACTTC. The rearrangement joins TRBV6-5 to TRBJ2-7; the D gene is possibly TRBD1 (5 bases). CDR1 is MNHEY, CDR2 SVGAGI, per germline. This CDR3 region has 13 residues. Trimming removed 6 bases at V and 7 bases at J, with 16 bases between.

The chain carries TRBV27 and TRBJ2-7; a weak D match, TRBD1 (6 bases). Trimming cost V 9 bases and J 3 bases, with 12 bases left between them. CDR3 length: 12 amino acids. Germline CDR1 and CDR2: MNHEY and SMNVEV (reference sequence). The CDR3 region has the DNA TGTGCCAGTGGGGGCCTTTACTACGAGCAGTACTTC. Its translation: CASGGLYYEQYF.

The chain links TRBV27 to TRBJ2-6; weak D call: TRBD1 (5 bases). This CDR3 contains 21 residues. V was clipped by 5 bases and J by 0 bases, with 26 bases between them. The germline V gene has CDR1 MNHEY and CDR2 SMNVEV (reference sequence). In nucleotides, the CDR3 is TGTGCCAGCAGTCCTATTCCCGGGCGGTGGGGCCTCAGCTCTGGGGCCAACGTCCTGACTTTC. Its translation is CASSPIPGRWGLSSGANVLTF.

This chain uses TRBV7-3 with TRBJ1-1; D not certain. The CDR3 loop spans 13 amino acids. Germline V lookup: CDR1 SGHTA, CDR2 FQGTGA. Trimming stripped 3 bases from V and 2 bases from J, with 7 bases between. The CDR3 DNA is TGTGCCAGCAGCTTGAGGAAAAACACTGAAGCTTTCTTT. This sequence encodes CASSLRKNTEAFF.

This clone was recorded once. CDR3: CASSLGPGLYSYNEQFF. DNA of the CDR3: TGTGCCAGCAGCTTGGGGCCAGGACTATACTCCTACAATGAGCAGTTCTTC. The chain recombines TRBV5-6 with TRBJ2-1, with a possible D match to TRBD2 (6 bases). CDR1 SGHDT and CDR2 YYEEEE come from the germline V gene. V lost 0 bases and J lost 0, with 13 bases in between. There are 17 residues in the CDR3.

This clone was observed a few times. The V call is TRBV7-9, the J call TRBJ1-2; no clear D gene. The CDR3 loop spans 12 amino acids. Trimming removed 1 base at V and 8 bases at J, with 8 bases between. Germline-derived CDR1 and CDR2 are SEHNR and FQNEAQ (reference sequence). The CDR3 DNA is TGTGCCAGCAGCTTAGTGGGCCGGGGCTACACCTTC. Protein: CASSLVGRGYTF.

V is TRBV5-1 and J is TRBJ2-3, with D tentatively TRBD2 (6 bases). The germline V and J ends were trimmed by 2 bases and 5 bases, with 9 bases remaining between them. The germline V gene encodes CDR1 SGHRS and CDR2 YFSETQ. This CDR3 spans 13 amino acids. The CDR3 sequence: CASSFLGGDTQYF. DNA of the CDR3: TGCGCCAGCAGCTTCTTGGGGGGAGATACGCAGTATTTT. Based on the CDR3 plus reference TRBV5-1 and TRBJ2-3, the full variable domain is KAGVTQTPRYLIKTRGQQVTLSCSPISGHRSVSWYQQTPGQGLQFLFEYFSETQRNKGNFPGRFSGRQFSNSRSEMNVSTLELGDSALYLCASSFLGGDTQYFGPGTRLTVL.